This T cell receptor beta chain was identified in a study of molecular identifiers for immune sequencing clone quantification. Study findings and constraints: Amid around 900,000 naive cells, spiked Jurkat TCR RNA from one cell was reportedly still detectable. The sizes of highly expanded clones could be underestimated when identical TCR molecules share a barcode.

The germline gives CDR1 SGHDN, CDR2 FVKESK. Deletions cut 3 bases from V and 7 bases from J, with 10 bases between. The CDR3 contains 13 residues. Using its own MiXCR run on the PCR reads, TCRdb lists one record per CDR3 protein. The sample has about half a million distinct CDR3 sequences; roughly 24% are singletons. As to this clonotype: Its antigen is unknown.

Sequenced: naive CD8+ T cells from blood, with Jurkat cell RNA spiked in. Subset given: FACS-sorted CD8+CD4-CCR7+CD45RA+ naive T cells. The origin of this receptor is a human donor in good health. Some libraries in this study had Jurkat cell RNA spiked in. This chain joins TRBV14 and TRBJ1-5, with a possible D match to TRBD1 (5 bases). The CDR3 bases are TGTGCCAGCAGCCAGGGGCCCAGCCAGCCCCAGCATTTT. It yields the protein CASSQGPSQPQHF.